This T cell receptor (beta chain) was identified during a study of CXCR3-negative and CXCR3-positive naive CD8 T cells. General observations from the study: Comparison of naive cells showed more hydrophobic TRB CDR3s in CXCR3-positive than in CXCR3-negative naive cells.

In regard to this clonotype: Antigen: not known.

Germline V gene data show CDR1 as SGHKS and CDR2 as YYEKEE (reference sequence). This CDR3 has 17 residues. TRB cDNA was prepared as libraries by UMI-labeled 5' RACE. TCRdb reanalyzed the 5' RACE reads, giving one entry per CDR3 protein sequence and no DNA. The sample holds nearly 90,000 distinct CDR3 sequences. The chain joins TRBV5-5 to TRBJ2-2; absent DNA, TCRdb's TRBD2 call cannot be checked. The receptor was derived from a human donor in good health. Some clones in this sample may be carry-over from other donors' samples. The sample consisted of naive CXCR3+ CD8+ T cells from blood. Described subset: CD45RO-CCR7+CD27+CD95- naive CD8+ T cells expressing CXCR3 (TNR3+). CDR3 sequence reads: CASSLGPVAGGTGELFF.